This TCR beta chain originates from a study of T-cell memory formation after mild COVID-19. Study results and limitations: Prior to infection, memory already included some responding clones, suggesting cross-reactive memory joined. From day 15 to 85, contracting clones were balanced between CD4 and CD8, whereas later expanders leaned toward CD4+. Mainly CM and EM harbored the contracting CD4+ clones; mainly EMRA harbored the CD8+ ones.

Constant-segment primers were used for 5'RACE, and the resulting TCR alpha and TCR beta cDNA libraries carried sample barcodes and UMIs. A single record per CDR3 protein comes from TCRdb applying MiXCR to the 5' RACE reads. Among roughly 250,000 distinct CDR3 sequences listed, 15% to 20% were seen once. The CDR3 covers 14 residues. With 8 bases removed from V and 5 bases from J, the gap between germline ends came to 15 bases. Per germline, CDR1 SNHLY and CDR2 FYNNEI. Turning to this clonotype: Its antigen is undetermined.

The sample consisted of PBMCs or a T cell subset sorted from them (not recorded which). This receptor was taken from a young man who had mild COVID-19 (a few samples of this study predate the infection). Cell type and time point are not known. The chain is built from TRBV2 and TRBJ2-2; D ambiguous. CDR3 amino acids: CASRTLADTGELFF. DNA of the CDR3: TGTGCCAGCCGGACCCTGGCGGATACCGGGGAGCTGTTTTTT.